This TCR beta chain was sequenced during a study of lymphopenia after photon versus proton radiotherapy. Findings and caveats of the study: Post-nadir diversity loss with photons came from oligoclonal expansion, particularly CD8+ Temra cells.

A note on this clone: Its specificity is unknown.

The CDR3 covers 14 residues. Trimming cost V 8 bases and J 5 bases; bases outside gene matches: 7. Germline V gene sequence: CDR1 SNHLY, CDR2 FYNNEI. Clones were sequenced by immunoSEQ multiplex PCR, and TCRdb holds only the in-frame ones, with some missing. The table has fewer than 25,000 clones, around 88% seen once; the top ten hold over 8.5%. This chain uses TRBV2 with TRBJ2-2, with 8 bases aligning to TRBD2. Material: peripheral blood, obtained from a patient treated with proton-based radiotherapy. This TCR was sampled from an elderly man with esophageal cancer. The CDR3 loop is CASRGLVGTGELFF. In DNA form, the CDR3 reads TGTGCCAGCCGGGGACTAGTAGGGACCGGGGAGCTGTTTTTT.